Here is one T cell receptor beta chain with its context. Unmatched junction bases numbered 11, after V lost 6 bases and J lost 7 bases. There are 13 residues in the CDR3. Germline-derived CDR1 and CDR2 are SQVTM and ANQGSEA. This entry belongs to a study of T cells in Graves' hyperthyroidism and ophthalmopathy. Regions amplified from RNA transcripts were the TCR beta CDR3 regions. First-round RT-PCR with HTBI primers amplified the TCR CDR3 region. TCRdb recomputed calls from the multiplex PCR reads with MiXCR, one row per CDR3 protein. The sample contains 800,000 or so distinct CDR3 sequences, about 38% of which appear only once.

Source material: blood. The chain uses TRBV29-1 and TRBJ2-7; 8 bases match TRBD1. The TCR sequence derives from a man aged 18 to 30 with Graves' hyperthyroidism. DNA for the CDR3: TGCAGCGTGCGGACAGGGACGGGGGAGGAGCAGTACTTC. It yields the protein CSVRTGTGEEQYF.